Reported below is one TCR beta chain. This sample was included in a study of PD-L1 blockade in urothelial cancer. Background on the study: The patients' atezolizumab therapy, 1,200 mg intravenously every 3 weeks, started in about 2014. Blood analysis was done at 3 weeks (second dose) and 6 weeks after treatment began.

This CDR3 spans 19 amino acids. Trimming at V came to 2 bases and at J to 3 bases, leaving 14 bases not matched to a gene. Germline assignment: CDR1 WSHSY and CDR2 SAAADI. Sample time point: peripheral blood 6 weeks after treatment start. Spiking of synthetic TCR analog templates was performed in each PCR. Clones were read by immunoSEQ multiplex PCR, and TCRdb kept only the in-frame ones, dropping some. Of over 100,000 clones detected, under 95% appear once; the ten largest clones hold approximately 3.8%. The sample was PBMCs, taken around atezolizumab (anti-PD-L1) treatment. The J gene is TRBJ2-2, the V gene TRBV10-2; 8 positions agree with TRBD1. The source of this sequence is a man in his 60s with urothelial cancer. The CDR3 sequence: CASSEPPRTGNRDTGELFF. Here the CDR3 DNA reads TGCGCCAGCAGTGAGCCGCCCCGGACAGGGAATCGTGACACCGGGGAGCTGTTTTTT.